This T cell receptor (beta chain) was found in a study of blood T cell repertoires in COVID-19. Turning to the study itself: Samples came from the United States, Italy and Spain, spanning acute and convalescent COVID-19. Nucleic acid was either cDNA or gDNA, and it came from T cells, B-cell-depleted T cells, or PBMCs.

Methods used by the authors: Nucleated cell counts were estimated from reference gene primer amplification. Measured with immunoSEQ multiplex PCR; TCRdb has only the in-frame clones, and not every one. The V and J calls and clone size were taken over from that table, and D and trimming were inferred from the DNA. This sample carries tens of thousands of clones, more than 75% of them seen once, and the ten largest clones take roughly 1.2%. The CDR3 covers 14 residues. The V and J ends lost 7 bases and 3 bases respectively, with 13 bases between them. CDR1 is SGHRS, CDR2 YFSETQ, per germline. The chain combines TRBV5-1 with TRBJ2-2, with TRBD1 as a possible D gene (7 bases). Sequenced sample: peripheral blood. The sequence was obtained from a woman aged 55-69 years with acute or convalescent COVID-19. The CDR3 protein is CASGGTADTGELFF. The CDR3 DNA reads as TGCGCCAGCGGCGGGACAGCTGACACCGGGGAGCTGTTTTTT.